This TCR beta chain was obtained from a study of blood T cell repertoires in COVID-19. Across the study: The United States, Italy and Spain were the sources of the acute and convalescent COVID-19 samples. T cells, B-cell-depleted T cells, or PBMCs provided the cDNA or gDNA that served as material.

The method was immunoSEQ multiplex PCR; TCRdb's version includes in-frame clones alone and lacks a portion of them. The table shows 400,000 to 550,000 clones, with about 90% occurring only once. Participant reports of clinical history set cohort assignment. CDR1 SGDLS and CDR2 YYNGEE come from the germline V gene. There are 16 residues in the CDR3. About this clone: A junction boundary mismatches the germline segment, possibly from a read error.

The V call is TRBV9, the J call TRBJ1-3, with 9 bases lining up with TRBD1. This TCR derives from a woman aged 18-29 years with acute COVID-19. Sequencing was done on a sample of PBMCs or T cells enriched from blood (not recorded which). The CDR3 region is CASSESGTGSENTIYF. The CDR3 nucleotides are TGTGCCAGCAGCGAATCCGGGACAGGGTCTGAAAACACCATATATTTT.